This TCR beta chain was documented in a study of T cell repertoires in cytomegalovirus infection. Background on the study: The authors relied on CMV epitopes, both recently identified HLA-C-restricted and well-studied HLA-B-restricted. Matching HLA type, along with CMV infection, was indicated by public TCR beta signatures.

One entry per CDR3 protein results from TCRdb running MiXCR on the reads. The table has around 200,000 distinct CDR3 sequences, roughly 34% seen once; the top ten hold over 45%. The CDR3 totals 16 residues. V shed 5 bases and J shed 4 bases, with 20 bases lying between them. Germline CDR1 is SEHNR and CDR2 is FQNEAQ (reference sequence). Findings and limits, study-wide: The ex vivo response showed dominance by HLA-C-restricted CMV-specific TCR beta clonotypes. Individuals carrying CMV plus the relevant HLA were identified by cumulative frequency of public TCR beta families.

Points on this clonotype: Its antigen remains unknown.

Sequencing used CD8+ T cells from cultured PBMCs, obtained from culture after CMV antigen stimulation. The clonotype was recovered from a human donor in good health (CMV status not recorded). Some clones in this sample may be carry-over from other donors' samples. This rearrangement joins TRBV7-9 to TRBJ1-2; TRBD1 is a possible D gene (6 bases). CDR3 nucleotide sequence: TGTGCCAGCAGCGCCGCGTGGCAGGGGAGCGGCTATGGCTACACCTTC. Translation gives CASSAAWQGSGYGYTF.